This T cell receptor (beta chain) was identified during a study of blood T cell repertoires in COVID-19. About the study: Specimens from acute and convalescent COVID-19 originated in the United States, Italy and Spain.

Recruits, aged roughly 18 to 89 years, lived in about two dozen US areas. Donors were grouped by their self-reported clinical history. Sequenced by immunoSEQ multiplex PCR; TCRdb stores in-frame clones only, minus some. The table includes 230,000 or so clones, around 88% detected once. The TCR was taken from a woman aged 45-65 years with acute COVID-19. Sequenced: PBMCs or T cells enriched from blood (not recorded which).

CDR3 amino acids: CASEGLAGELFF. In DNA form, the CDR3 reads TGTGCCAGCGAGGGTTTAGCCGGGGAGCTGTTTTTT. This sequence joins TRBV28 and TRBJ2-2; D may be TRBD2 (5 bases). This CDR3 is built from 12 residues. CDR1 is MDHEN and CDR2 is SYDVKM in the germline V gene. Trimming removed 8 bases at V and 6 bases at J, with 10 bases between. Drawing the rest from reference TRBV28 and TRBJ2-2, the complete variable domain is DVKVTQSSRYLVKRTGEKVFLECVQDMDHENMFWYRQDPGLGLRLIYFSYDVKMKEKGDIPEGYSVSREKKERFSLILESASTNQTSMYLCASEGLAGELFFGEGSRLTVL.